This TCR beta chain was documented in a study of blood T cell repertoires in COVID-19. Looked up from germline, CDR1 is SGHNT and CDR2 is YYREEE (reference sequence). There are 14 residues in the CDR3. V was pared by 0 bases and J by 5 bases, with 11 bases between. This clone has more than one count but fewer than ten. Profiled with immunoSEQ multiplex PCR; TCRdb holds only in-frame clones, not every one. Found here are about 110,000 clones, 60% to 85% of them singletons; the top ten hold less than 2%. This chain connects TRBV5-4 to TRBJ2-5; D may be TRBD2 (7 bases). This TCR came from a middle-aged woman with acute or convalescent COVID-19. The specimen sequenced was peripheral blood. CDR3 residues: CASSLVGGHETQYF. CDR3 DNA: TGTGCCAGCAGCTTGGTCGGGGGGCACGAGACCCAGTACTTC. The variable domain in full, with the rest retrieved from reference TRBV5-4 and TRBJ2-5, is ETGVTQSPTHLIKTRGQQVTLRCSSQSGHNTVSWYQQALGQGPQFIFQYYREEENGRGNFPPRFSGLQFPNYSSELNVNALELDDSALYLCASSLVGGHETQYFGPGTRLLVL.